This is a list of T cell receptor beta chains from one sample in a study of early T cells in non-severe SARS-CoV-2 infection. TCRdb reanalysed the 5' RACE reads using MiXCR and keeps one entry per CDR3 protein. This table holds 70,000 or so distinct CDR3 sequences, over 9.5% found once. The sequencing here drew on whole blood, taken at baseline. Receptors originate from an adult who was a healthcare worker with PCR-confirmed SARS-CoV-2 infection or an uninfected control (not recorded which). CDR3s leave out the opening cysteine and the closing phenylalanine or tryptophan. The D gene is left open where the match is weak.

9,TRBV12-3/TRBV12-4,-,TRBJ2-7,ASSLVVEQY
12,TRBV6-5,-,TRBJ2-4,ASSYSGPKNIQY
13,TRBV20-1,-,TRBJ2-1,SAESRGPGDDEQF
14,TRBV18,TRBD2,TRBJ2-3,ASSPQASGVGDTQY
14,TRBV19,TRBD1,TRBJ1-6,ASSRYMGQGASPLH
12,TRBV6-2/TRBV6-3,-,TRBJ2-7,ASSYSFRGYEQY
12,TRBV2,-,TRBJ2-5,ASARNGPRETQY
11,TRBV7-3,TRBD1,TRBJ2-1,ASSQQGAYEQF
11,TRBV19,-,TRBJ2-5,ASSTAGMETQY
11,TRBV7-2,-,TRBJ2-1,ASSQRSGDEQF
13,TRBV4-3,TRBD1,TRBJ2-7,ASSPGQGAGYEQY
16,TRBV20-1,TRBD2,TRBJ2-1,SAPRDLAGGPGYNEQF
11,TRBV29-1,TRBD1,TRBJ1-1,SVGTGGFTEAF
11,TRBV30,-,TRBJ2-7,AWSRAIGHEQH
12,TRBV6-5,TRBD1,TRBJ1-1,ASTRQGSNTEAF
16,TRBV6-6,-,TRBJ1-2,ASTSGGADNLPEYGYT
13,TRBV15,TRBD1,TRBJ1-5,ATSNDRGEGQPQH
13,TRBV6-6,TRBD1,TRBJ2-1,ASKGRDSSYNEQF
13,TRBV3-1,TRBD1,TRBJ1-2,ASSPGQGANYGYT
14,TRBV5-1,-,TRBJ1-2,ASSLGTASERQGYT
12,TRBV5-4,-,TRBJ1-1,ASSGPTSRTEAF
11,TRBV7-2,-,TRBJ1-1,ASSSRQLAEAF
11,TRBV2,-,TRBJ1-5,ASSESGYQPQH
15,TRBV20-1,TRBD1,TRBJ1-1,SARDPLAGGLFGEAF
12,TRBV11-2,-,TRBJ2-7,ASSYGTGSYEQY
10,TRBV7-8,-,TRBJ1-5,ASSLPNQPQH
12,TRBV7-9,-,TRBJ2-3,ASTRDGSTDTQY
13,TRBV12-2,-,TRBJ2-3,ASLMRRTSTDTQY
17,TRBV12-5,TRBD2,TRBJ2-3,ASGLPPGWEAGGPDTQY
13,TRBV20-1,-,TRBJ1-1,SARAPLEESTEAF
12,TRBV7-6,TRBD2,TRBJ2-3,ASSSRGGPDTQY
12,TRBV12-3/TRBV12-4,-,TRBJ1-2,ASSPLYRDHGYT
13,TRBV10-1,TRBD1,TRBJ2-7,ASSESWTGAHEQY
13,TRBV20-1,-,TRBJ1-5,SATPTGYSNQPQH
14,TRBV5-1,-,TRBJ2-7,ASSPLPTGNSYEQY
12,TRBV30,-,TRBJ2-2,AWIGKMSAGELF
11,TRBV5-1,TRBD1,TRBJ2-1,ASRLDRGNEQF
18,TRBV24-1,TRBD1,TRBJ2-7,ATSDWHRDREVGGGYEQY
14,TRBV6-2/TRBV6-3,-,TRBJ2-1,ASSYSKGEAYNEQF
13,TRBV2,TRBD2,TRBJ2-2,ASKAGARNTGELF
14,TRBV18,-,TRBJ2-3,ASSSIRGAGTDTQY
13,TRBV5-4,TRBD1,TRBJ1-1,ASSVTGGLNTEAF
11,TRBV7-3,TRBD1,TRBJ2-5,ASSPGQRETQY
10,TRBV11-2,-,TRBJ2-1,ASSPQYNEQF
11,TRBV30,-,TRBJ1-1,AYRPRATGEAF